These 18 T cell receptor beta chains originate from one sample sequenced in a study of blood T cell repertoires in COVID-19. Sequencing was performed with immunoSEQ multiplex PCR; in TCRdb, only in-frame clones are kept and a portion is missing. In the table there are around 380,000 clones, roughly 77% of which are singletons. The specimen was peripheral blood. The source is a human donor with acute or convalescent COVID-19. The donor label of this sample is uncertain.

In regard to this clone: Other DNA sequences in the sample encode the same CDR3. This sequence joins TRBV19 and TRBJ2-7; 12 positions match TRBD1. The germline CDR1 and CDR2 sequences are LNHDA and SQIVND (reference sequence). V gave up 5 bases and J gave up 4 bases; unmatched junction bases: 3. There are 14 residues in the CDR3. CDR3 region: CASSRGQGAYEQYF. The DNA for the CDR3 is TGTGCCAGTAGTCGGGGACAGGGGGCTTACGAGCAGTACTTC.

The chain employs TRBV5-1 and TRBJ2-7, with a tentative D call TRBD1 (6 bases). CDR1 and CDR2 from the germline V gene are SGHRS and YFSETQ. The CDR3 is made up of 17 amino acids. Trimming cost V 0 bases and J 3 bases, with 19 bases left between them. CDR3: CASSLALRQDVRYEQYF. Here the CDR3 DNA reads TGCGCCAGCAGCTTGGCCTTGCGACAGGACGTCCGCTACGAGCAGTACTTC.

V usage is TRBV9 and J usage is TRBJ2-5; 7 nucleotides line up with TRBD2. This CDR3 spans 16 amino acids. Germline V gene sequence: CDR1 SGDLS, CDR2 YYNGEE. V shed 0 bases, J shed 0 bases, and the junction held 5 bases outside the gene matches. This CDR3 is CASSVGARGDQETQYF. CDR3 coding DNA: TGTGCCAGCAGCGTAGGGGCACGGGGGGACCAAGAGACCCAGTACTTC.

The rearrangement links TRBV24-1 to TRBJ2-7; D is ambiguous. The ends were cut back, 5 bases at V and 4 bases at J, with 5 bases in the middle. Germline V gene lookup returns CDR1 KGHDR and CDR2 SFDVKD. The CDR3 is 11 residues long. CDR3 residues: CATSGGYEQYF. In DNA form, the CDR3 reads TGTGCCACCAGTGGAGGATACGAGCAGTACTTC.

V usage is TRBV29-1 and J usage is TRBJ1-5; D is possibly TRBD1 (5 bases). V lost 5 bases and J 9 bases, leaving 17 bases between the germline ends. Germline assignment: CDR1 SQVTM and CDR2 ANQGSEA. The CDR3 is made up of 13 amino acids. CDR3 bases: TGCAGCGTTCTGACAGAGGATAGGGGGCCCCAGCATTTT. Residues: CSVLTEDRGPQHF.

The chain links TRBV29-1 to TRBJ1-1; no firm D call. CDR1 and CDR2 from the germline V gene are SQVTM and ANQGSEA. V was trimmed by 6 bases and J by 0 bases, leaving 14 bases between them. The CDR3 has 14 residues. The CDR3 reads CSVRSAGMNTEAFF. CDR3 DNA: TGCAGCGTCCGGTCCGCGGGGATGAACACTGAAGCTTTCTTT.

V usage is TRBV12-3 or TRBV12-4 and J usage is TRBJ1-1; D is unclear. Trimming cost V 7 bases and J 3 bases, with 12 bases left between them. This CDR3 is built from 13 residues. This CDR3 is CASTLGLYTEAFF. As DNA, the CDR3 is TGTGCCAGCACCCTAGGTTTGTACACTGAAGCTTTCTTT.

CDR3 nucleotides: TGTGCCAGCAGCCAAGCCCTCCGGGGGGAGCAGTTCTTC. Its protein is CASSQALRGEQFF. The gene calls are TRBV3-1 (or the pseudogene TRBV3-2) and TRBJ2-1, with a tentative D call TRBD2 (6 bases). The germline V gene encodes CDR1 LGHDT and CDR2 YNNKEL (reference sequence). The length of the CDR3 is 13 residues. The V end lost 1 base, the J end lost 10 bases, and 11 bases lay between the germline ends.

This clone was counted a single time. This sequence joins TRBV6-5 and TRBJ2-7; TRBD1 matches 7 bases. This CDR3 contains 13 residues. The germline gives CDR1 MNHEY, CDR2 SVGAGI. V was pared by 6 bases and J by 3 bases, with 5 bases of the junction left unmatched. This CDR3 is CASSRGQIYEQYF. The CDR3 nucleotides are TGTGCCAGCAGCCGGGGACAGATCTACGAGCAGTACTTC.

V and J are TRBV19 and TRBJ1-6, with D possibly matching TRBD1 (5 bases). The germline gives CDR1 LNHDA, CDR2 SQIVND (reference sequence). The V end lost 8 bases, the J end lost 14 bases, and 16 bases lay between the germline ends. CDR3 length: 12 residues. The CDR3 region is CASGDFLAALHF. CDR3 coding DNA: TGTGCCAGTGGGGACTTTTTGGCTGCCCTCCACTTT.

This rearrangement joins TRBV30 to TRBJ1-2; TRBD1 agrees at 9 bases. Germline trimming cut 4 bases from V and 4 bases from J; bases unmatched to any gene: 1. Germline CDR1 and CDR2: GTSNPN and SVGIG (reference sequence). There are 12 residues in the CDR3. The CDR3 bases are TGTGCCTGGACGACAGGGGGCTATGGCTACACCTTC. Protein: CAWTTGGYGYTF.

The rearrangement uses TRBV18 and TRBJ1-1; D is perhaps TRBD1 (5 bases). CDR1 KGHSH and CDR2 LQKENI come from the germline V gene. Trimming removed 2 bases from V and 7 bases from J, with 17 bases in between. CDR3 length equals 15 residues. CDR3 bases: TGTGCCAGCTCACCAGAGGTACTACGAAGGGGTGAAGCTTTCTTT. Amino acid sequence: CASSPEVLRRGEAFF. The full variable domain, completed using reference TRBV18 and TRBJ1-1, is NAGVMQNPRHLVRRRGQEARLRCSPMKGHSHVYWYRQLPEEGLKFMVYLQKENIIDESGMPKERFSAEFPKEGPSILRIQQVVRGDSAAYFCASSPEVLRRGEAFFGQGTRLTVV.

The genes are TRBV18 and TRBJ2-3, with a possible D match to TRBD2 (5 bases). This CDR3 is built from 16 residues. The V gene's germline CDR1 is KGHSH and CDR2 LQKENI. Trimming shortened V by 1 base and J by 0 bases, and 11 bases separated the two germline ends. The CDR3 here is CASSPLSGASTDTQYF. The CDR3 DNA is TGTGCCAGCTCACCACTGAGCGGTGCTAGCACAGATACGCAGTATTTT.

J is TRBJ1-3 and V is TRBV3-1 (or the pseudogene TRBV3-2), with 7 positions matching TRBD1. The CDR3 extends over 16 amino acids. Germline V gene data show CDR1 as LGHDT and CDR2 as YNNKEL (reference sequence). With V trimmed by 1 base and J by 2 bases, 5 bases remained unmatched. CDR3 in amino acids: CASSQVRTGTGNTIYF. CDR3 nucleotide sequence: TGTGCCAGCAGCCAAGTCCGGACAGGAACTGGAAACACCATATATTTT.

The chain combines TRBV3-1 (or the pseudogene TRBV3-2) with TRBJ1-2, with D maybe TRBD1 (5 bases). This CDR3 region has 15 residues. Germline V CDR1 and CDR2: LGHDT, YNNKEL (reference sequence). Trimming left V 3 bases short and J 4 bases short, with 15 bases between. CDR3 sequence: CASSQVPDSLYGYTF. The CDR3 nucleotides are TGTGCCAGCAGCCAGGTCCCTGACAGTCTCTATGGCTACACCTTC.

The chain recombines TRBV5-1 with TRBJ1-2; tentative D call: TRBD1 (6 bases). The CDR3 runs to 12 residues. Trimming shortened V by 4 bases and J by 8 bases, and 12 bases separated the two germline ends. Germline V lookup: CDR1 SGHRS, CDR2 YFSETQ. CDR3 DNA: TGCGCCAGCAGCCCAGGGGCGAAAGGCTACACCTTC. As protein: CASSPGAKGYTF.

This clone was seen just once. Other nucleotide sequences from this sample produce the same CDR3. The CDR3 region is CASSLGGTGPYNEQFF. In nucleotides, the CDR3 is TGCGCCAGCAGCTTGGGAGGGACAGGGCCGTACAATGAGCAGTTCTTC. The V call is TRBV5-1, the J call TRBJ2-1, with 9 nucleotides matching TRBD1. This CDR3 contains 16 residues. Germline V gene data show CDR1 as SGHRS and CDR2 as YFSETQ. The trim removed 0 bases at V and 4 bases at J, leaving 5 bases unmatched.

V is TRBV5-1 and J is TRBJ2-2; TRBD2 aligns across 7 bases. After removal of 4 bases from V and 1 base from J, the junction contained 1 base not matched to a gene. This CDR3 spans 14 amino acids. From germline, CDR1 is SGHRS and CDR2 YFSETQ. CDR3 residues: CASSPGGNTGELFF. DNA for the CDR3: TGCGCCAGCAGCCCGGGGGGGAACACCGGGGAGCTGTTTTTT. The whole variable domain, remainder taken from reference TRBV5-1 and TRBJ2-2, is KAGVTQTPRYLIKTRGQQVTLSCSPISGHRSVSWYQQTPGQGLQFLFEYFSETQRNKGNFPGRFSGRQFSNSRSEMNVSTLELGDSALYLCASSPGGNTGELFFGEGSRLTVL.